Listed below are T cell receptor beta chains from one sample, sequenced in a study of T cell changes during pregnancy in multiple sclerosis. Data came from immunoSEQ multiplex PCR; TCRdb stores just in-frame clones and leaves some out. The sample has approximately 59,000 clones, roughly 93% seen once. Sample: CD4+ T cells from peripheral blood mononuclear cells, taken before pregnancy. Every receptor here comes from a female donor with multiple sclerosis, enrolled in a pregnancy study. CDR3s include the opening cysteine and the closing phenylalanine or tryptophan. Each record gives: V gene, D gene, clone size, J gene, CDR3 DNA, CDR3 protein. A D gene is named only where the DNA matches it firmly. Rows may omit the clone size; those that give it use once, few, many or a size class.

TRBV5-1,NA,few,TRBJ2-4,TGCGCCAGCAGCGACACAAACATTCAGTACTTC,CASSDTNIQYF
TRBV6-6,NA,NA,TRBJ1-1,TGTGCCAGCACCAAGAGGACAGAGAACACTGAAGCTTTCTTT,CASTKRTENTEAFF
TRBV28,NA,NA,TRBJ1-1,TGTGCCAGCCGGAACGATCAGGGTAGCGGCACTGAAGCTTTCTTT,CASRNDQGSGTEAFF
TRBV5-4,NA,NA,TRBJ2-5,TGTGCCAGCAGCTCCGGGACAAAACAAGAGACCCAGTACTTC,CASSSGTKQETQYF
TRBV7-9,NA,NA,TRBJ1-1,TGTGCCAGCAGCGATATCAGGGGTCTGAACACTGAAGCTTTCTTT,CASSDIRGLNTEAFF
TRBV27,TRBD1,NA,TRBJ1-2,TGTGCCAGCAGAAAACAGGGGGCTATTGATGGCTACACCTTC,CASRKQGAIDGYTF
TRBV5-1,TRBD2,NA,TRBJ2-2,TGCGCCAGCAGTTCCGTCGCGGGAGCGAACACCGGGGAGCTGTTTTTT,CASSSVAGANTGELFF
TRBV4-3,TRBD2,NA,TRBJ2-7,TGCGCCAGCAGCCAAGATACCCTCGGGGGGGTAGGCGAGCAGTACTTC,CASSQDTLGGVGEQYF
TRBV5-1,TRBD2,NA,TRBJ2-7,TGCGCCAGCAGCTTGGTTTCTAGCGGGAGGGCCGGGTCCTACGAGCAGTACTTC,CASSLVSSGRAGSYEQYF
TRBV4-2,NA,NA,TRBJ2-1,TGTGCCAGCAGCCAAGATGGGCAGGGAGAGCAGTTCTTC,CASSQDGQGEQFF
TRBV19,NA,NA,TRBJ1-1,TGTGCCAGTACCAATCGGTGGTCGACTGAAGCTTTCTTT,CASTNRWSTEAFF
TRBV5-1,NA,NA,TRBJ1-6,TGCGCCAGCAGACCAGACAGTCGATATAATTCACCCCTCCACTTT,CASRPDSRYNSPLHF
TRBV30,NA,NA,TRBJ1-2,TGTGCCTGGGGTACCTCAGCTAACTATGGCTACACCTTC,CAWGTSANYGYTF
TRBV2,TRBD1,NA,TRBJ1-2,TGTGCCAGCAGATTACAGGGGACATTCGGCTACACCTTC,CASRLQGTFGYTF
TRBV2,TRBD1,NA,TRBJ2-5,TGTGCCAGCAAAGGAGACAGGGGGAATCAAGAGACCCAGTACTTC,CASKGDRGNQETQYF
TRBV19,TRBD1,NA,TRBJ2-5,TGTGCCAGTAGTTCCCGACAGGGGCGAGGGACCCAGTACTTC,CASSSRQGRGTQYF
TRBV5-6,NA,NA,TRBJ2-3,TGTGCCAGCAGCTGGGGGCCAGCGGCAAGCACAGATACGCAGTATTTT,CASSWGPAASTDTQYF
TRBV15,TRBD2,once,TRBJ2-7,TGTGCCACCAGACCTACTTCCGGGACTAGCGGGAGGGATCCCTACGAGCAGTACTTC,CATRPTSGTSGRDPYEQYF
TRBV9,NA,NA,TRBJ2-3,TGTGCCAGCAGCCCTCGGGACTCGGGAGCAAGAGATACGCAGTATTTT,CASSPRDSGARDTQYF
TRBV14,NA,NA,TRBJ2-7,TGTGCCAGCAGCCAAGGCAGGGCCTCCTACGAGCAGTACTTC,CASSQGRASYEQYF
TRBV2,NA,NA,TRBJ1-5,TGTGCCAGCAGTGACGATGGGGGGTTCCGAGGTCTTAGCAATCAGCCCCAGCATTTT,CASSDDGGFRGLSNQPQHF
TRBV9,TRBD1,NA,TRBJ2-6,TGTGCCAGCAGCGGCGACCGGGACAGGGGGCGATCTGGGGCCAACGTCCTGACTTTC,CASSGDRDRGRSGANVLTF
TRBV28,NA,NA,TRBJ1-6,TGTGCCAGCAGACCGGACTCTGGGGCCCTCCACTTT,CASRPDSGALHF
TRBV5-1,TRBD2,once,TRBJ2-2,TGCGCCAGCAGCTTGGCTAGCGGGAGCACCGGGGAGCTGTTTTTT,CASSLASGSTGELFF
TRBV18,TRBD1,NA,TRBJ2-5,TGTGCCAGCTCACCACGGACAGGAGAGACCCAGTACTTC,CASSPRTGETQYF
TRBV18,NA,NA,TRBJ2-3,TGTGCCAGCTCACCACTCACGACTAGCACAGATACGCAGTATTTT,CASSPLTTSTDTQYF
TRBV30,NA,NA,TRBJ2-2,TGTGCCTGGAGTGTTGGAGGCACCGGGGAGCTGTTTTTT,CAWSVGGTGELFF